The 6 T cell receptor beta chains below were found in one sample sequenced in a study of blood T cell repertoires in COVID-19. Assay: immunoSEQ multiplex PCR; the TCRdb copy retains only in-frame clones and omits some. The table lists roughly 270,000 clones, roughly 85% of them singletons, with 4% to 6% in the top ten. The sequencing sample was made of peripheral blood. The receptor set was obtained from a man aged 50 to 59 with active or convalescent COVID-19.

V is TRBV29-1 and J is TRBJ1-2; 11 bases match TRBD1. Trimming removed 2 bases from V and 7 bases from J; junction bases left unmatched: 3. Germline values: CDR1 SQVTM, CDR2 ANQGSEA. CDR3 length: 13 residues. Written as DNA, the CDR3 is TGCAGCGTTGAAAGGGACAGGGGGGCTGGCTACACCTTC. This codes for CSVERDRGAGYTF.

This clone was observed a single time. The genes are TRBV5-6 and TRBJ1-4; TRBD1 aligns across 9 bases. This CDR3 region has 13 residues. V lost 4 bases and J lost 11; bases outside the gene matches: 6. Germline assignment: CDR1 SGHDT and CDR2 YYEEEE. In DNA form, the CDR3 reads TGTGCCAGCAGCCCGAGGACAGGGGAGAAACTGTTTTTT. Translating it yields CASSPRTGEKLFF.

The V and J genes are TRBV5-1 and TRBJ2-1; possibly TRBD1 for D (6 bases). Trimming left V 1 base short and J 12 bases short, with 14 bases between. The CDR3 is 13 amino acids. Germline CDR1 and CDR2: SGHRS and YFSETQ. DNA for the CDR3: TGCGCCAGCAGCTTGATAGCCTCACAGGGGCAGTTCTTC. Residues: CASSLIASQGQFF.

The chain recombines TRBV27 with TRBJ2-5; TRBD1 might be the D (5 bases). This CDR3 has 17 residues. Germline V lookup: CDR1 MNHEY, CDR2 SMNVEV (reference sequence). V lost 6 bases, J lost 5 bases, and 25 bases lay in between. The CDR3 spells CASSPKESRVGRETQYF. The CDR3, as DNA: TGTGCCAGCAGCCCAAAGGAGAGCAGGGTGGGTCGGGAGACCCAGTACTTC.

The V call is TRBV5-1, the J call TRBJ2-7; weak D call: TRBD2 (5 bases). From germline, CDR1 is SGHRS and CDR2 YFSETQ. The CDR3 extends over 13 amino acids. V was trimmed by 2 bases and J by 4 bases, leaving 10 bases between them. The CDR3 is CASSLTGIYEQYF. Written as DNA, the CDR3 is TGCGCCAGCAGCTTAACGGGGATATACGAGCAGTACTTC.

There are a few counts of this clone. This chain connects TRBV2 to TRBJ1-1; TRBD1 aligns across 7 bases. The CDR3 contains 13 residues. J gave up 2 bases and V 7 bases, and 4 bases lay outside the gene matches. The V gene's germline CDR1 is SNHLY and CDR2 FYNNEI. In DNA, the CDR3 is TGTGCCAGCACCCGGGACAGCAACACTGAAGCTTTCTTT. It yields the protein CASTRDSNTEAFF.